These 2 T cell receptor beta chains originate from one sample sequenced in a study of T cell responses to AZD1222 COVID-19 vaccine. Data came from immunoSEQ multiplex PCR; TCRdb stores just in-frame clones and leaves some out. The sample carries over 130,000 clones, 94% recorded once. This sample comprised peripheral blood, obtained on day 0 of AZD1222 vaccination. The receptors shown here come from an adult in good health.

V usage is TRBV7-2 and J usage is TRBJ1-3; TRBD1 matches 8 bases. This CDR3 has 17 residues. Losses at the gene ends were 1 base for V and 2 bases for J; bases not matched to a gene: 7. Looked up from germline, CDR1 is SGHTA and CDR2 is FQGNSA. CDR3 region: CASSLGGQGLAGNTIYF. CDR3 DNA sequence: TGTGCCAGCAGCTTAGGAGGACAGGGATTAGCTGGAAACACCATATATTTT.

This clone was seen a single time. The chain employs TRBV6-5 and TRBJ2-2, with 9 bases aligning to TRBD1. Germline CDR1 is MNHEY and CDR2 is SVGAGI. After removal of 9 bases from V and 3 bases from J, the junction contained 8 bases not matched to a gene. This CDR3 is built from 15 residues. The CDR3 DNA reads TGTGCCAGTGTAGTCGGGACAGGGCACACCGGGGAGCTGTTTTTT. Amino acid sequence: CASVVGTGHTGELFF.